These T cell receptor beta chains were read from a single sample in a study of control samples from healthy donors and cancer patients. Libraries were prepared by immunoSEQ multiplex PCR; TCRdb keeps only in-frame clonotypes and omits some of them. The sample comprises some 99,000 clones, 90% of which are singletons, and under 4.5% rests with the top ten. Sequenced: blood. The receptors were gathered from a human donor in good health. The donor label of this sample is uncertain. Both conserved end residues are part of each CDR3. The order of the fields is clone size, V gene, J gene, D gene, CDR3 protein, CDR3 DNA. The D gene is left open where the match is weak. Rows may omit the clone size; those that give it use once, few, many or a size class.

size: NA; V: TRBV10-3; J: TRBJ2-7; D: TRBD1; CDR3: CAISEQGQGYEQYF; DNA: TGTGCCATCAGTGAACAAGGACAGGGTTACGAGCAGTACTTC
size: NA; V: TRBV5-4; J: TRBJ1-1; D: TRBD1; CDR3: CASSAGTGENTEAFF; DNA: TGTGCCAGCAGCGCCGGGACAGGGGAGAACACTGAAGCTTTCTTT
size: NA; V: TRBV2; J: TRBJ1-4; D: NA; CDR3: CASKLRTRIDEKLFF; DNA: TGTGCCAGCAAATTGCGTACACGGATTGATGAAAAACTGTTTTTT
size: NA; V: TRBV19; J: TRBJ1-5; D: TRBD1; CDR3: CASSSLRDRERQPQHF; DNA: TGTGCCAGTAGCTCCCTGAGGGACAGGGAGAGGCAGCCCCAGCATTTT
size: NA; V: TRBV11-2; J: TRBJ2-5; D: TRBD1; CDR3: CASSLGAGGETQYF; DNA: TGTGCCAGCAGCTTAGGGGCAGGGGGAGAGACCCAGTACTTC
size: NA; V: TRBV27; J: TRBJ2-7; D: TRBD1; CDR3: CASSSTGGYEQYF; DNA: TGTGCCAGCAGTTCGACAGGGGGCTACGAGCAGTACTTC
size: NA; V: TRBV10-2; J: TRBJ2-4; D: TRBD2; CDR3: CASRLAGLAKNIQYF; DNA: TGCGCCAGCAGACTAGCGGGGTTAGCCAAAAACATTCAGTACTTC
size: NA; V: TRBV7-8; J: TRBJ1-5; D: TRBD1; CDR3: CASSPRDRGFIDQPQHF; DNA: TGTGCCAGCAGTCCCCGGGACAGGGGGTTTATCGATCAGCCCCAGCATTTT
size: NA; V: TRBV27; J: TRBJ2-1; D: NA; CDR3: CASSLSGHVYNEQFF; DNA: TGTGCCAGCAGTTTATCGGGACACGTCTACAATGAGCAGTTCTTC
size: NA; V: TRBV3-1/TRBV3-2; J: TRBJ1-2; D: NA; CDR3: CASSPQDRLNYGYTF; DNA: TGTGCCAGCAGCCCCCAGGATCGGCTTAACTATGGCTACACCTTC
size: NA; V: TRBV24-1; J: TRBJ1-3; D: NA; CDR3: CATSDPGSSGTGNTIYF; DNA: TGTGCCACCAGTGATCCTGGTAGCAGCGGGACTGGAAACACCATATATTTT
size: NA; V: TRBV12-3/TRBV12-4; J: TRBJ2-1; D: TRBD2; CDR3: CASSPAGVNEQFF; DNA: TGTGCCAGCAGCCCGGCGGGGGTCAATGAGCAGTTCTTC
size: NA; V: TRBV20-1; J: TRBJ2-2; D: NA; CDR3: CSASGPRQGDTGELFF; DNA: TGCAGTGCTAGTGGTCCTAGGCAGGGTGACACCGGGGAGCTGTTTTTT
size: once; V: TRBV25-1; J: TRBJ2-2; D: NA; CDR3: CASVGGRDGTGELFF; DNA: TGTGCCAGCGTCGGGGGCCGCGACGGCACCGGGGAGCTGTTTTTT
size: NA; V: TRBV24-1; J: TRBJ2-2; D: NA; CDR3: CATSDWGAANTGELFF; DNA: TGTGCCACCAGTGATTGGGGGGCAGCGAACACCGGGGAGCTGTTTTTT
size: once; V: TRBV7-9; J: TRBJ1-5; D: NA; CDR3: CASSLGRGRSNQPQHF; DNA: TGTGCCAGCAGCTTAGGGAGGGGTAGGAGCAATCAGCCCCAGCATTTT
size: NA; V: TRBV6-1; J: TRBJ2-5; D: NA; CDR3: CASSEMEGGGETQYF; DNA: TGTGCCAGCAGTGAAATGGAGGGGGGCGGAGAGACCCAGTACTTC
size: NA; V: TRBV2; J: TRBJ2-2; D: TRBD1; CDR3: CASGRQGTGELFF; DNA: TGTGCCAGCGGGAGACAGGGAACCGGGGAGCTGTTTTTT
size: once; V: TRBV18; J: TRBJ2-1; D: TRBD1; CDR3: CASLRDRGRLGHNEQFF; DNA: TGTGCCAGCTTGCGGGACAGGGGGCGCTTAGGGCACAATGAGCAGTTCTTC
size: NA; V: TRBV7-2; J: TRBJ2-1; D: TRBD1; CDR3: CASSLARWGTVAHYGNEQFF; DNA: TGTGCCAGCAGCTTAGCTAGGTGGGGGACAGTCGCTCATTACGGGAATGAGCAGTTCTTC
size: NA; V: TRBV27; J: TRBJ1-4; D: TRBD1; CDR3: CASRSAGRGLLARANEKLFF; DNA: TGTGCCAGCAGGTCGGCGGGCAGGGGGCTCCTTGCTAGGGCTAATGAAAAACTGTTTTTT
size: NA; V: TRBV6-5; J: TRBJ2-1; D: NA; CDR3: CASSSLTGNEQFF; DNA: TGTGCCAGCAGTTCGTTGACGGGCAATGAGCAGTTCTTC
size: NA; V: TRBV10-1; J: TRBJ2-2; D: TRBD1; CDR3: CASSVSGGPHTGELFF; DNA: TGCGCCAGCAGTGTTTCAGGGGGCCCTCACACCGGGGAGCTGTTTTTT
size: NA; V: TRBV10-3; J: TRBJ1-1; D: TRBD1; CDR3: CAIRTGQGIAEAFF; DNA: TGTGCCATCAGGACCGGACAGGGAATCGCTGAAGCTTTCTTT
size: NA; V: TRBV2; J: TRBJ2-2; D: NA; CDR3: CASSETPNTGELFF; DNA: TGTGCCAGCAGTGAGACCCCGAACACCGGGGAGCTGTTTTTT
size: NA; V: TRBV7-6; J: TRBJ2-2; D: NA; CDR3: CASSLITGPTPGELFF; DNA: TGTGCCAGCAGCTTAATAACCGGTCCCACGCCCGGGGAGCTGTTTTTT
size: NA; V: TRBV6-1; J: TRBJ1-1; D: TRBD1; CDR3: CASSENGQVNTEAFF; DNA: TGTGCCAGCAGTGAAAACGGACAGGTGAACACTGAAGCTTTCTTT
size: once; V: TRBV20-1; J: TRBJ2-6; D: TRBD1; CDR3: CSASPSGGRANVLTF; DNA: TGCAGTGCTAGTCCTTCAGGGGGTAGGGCCAACGTCCTGACTTTC
size: NA; V: TRBV11-2; J: TRBJ1-1; D: NA; CDR3: CASSLVRAEAFF; DNA: TGTGCCAGCAGCTTAGTGAGGGCTGAAGCTTTCTTT
size: NA; V: TRBV4-2; J: TRBJ1-2; D: NA; CDR3: CASSQDRRDPVYGYTF; DNA: TGTGCCAGCAGCCAAGATCGAAGGGATCCGGTCTATGGCTACACCTTC
size: NA; V: TRBV2; J: TRBJ2-7; D: TRBD1; CDR3: CASSEGTGGAVYEQYF; DNA: TGTGCCAGCAGTGAGGGGACAGGGGGCGCGGTCTACGAGCAGTACTTC
size: NA; V: TRBV6-5; J: TRBJ1-1; D: NA; CDR3: CASSYLRNTEAFF; DNA: TGTGCCAGCAGTTACCTGCGGAACACTGAAGCTTTCTTT
size: NA; V: TRBV4-1; J: TRBJ2-3; D: TRBD2; CDR3: CASSQLAGGQADTQYF; DNA: TGCGCCAGCAGCCAATTAGCGGGGGGGCAGGCAGATACGCAGTATTTT
size: NA; V: TRBV5-1; J: TRBJ2-5; D: TRBD1; CDR3: CASSLAQTGQETQYF; DNA: TGCGCCAGCAGCTTGGCCCAGACAGGGCAAGAGACCCAGTACTTC
size: NA; V: TRBV7-9; J: TRBJ2-5; D: TRBD2; CDR3: CASSLRRGGPETQYF; DNA: TGTGCCAGCAGCTTAAGGCGGGGGGGCCCCGAGACCCAGTACTTC
size: NA; V: TRBV5-1; J: TRBJ2-2; D: NA; CDR3: CASMGLVAGVDTGELFF; DNA: TGCGCCAGCATGGGTCTCGTGGCAGGGGTCGATACCGGGGAGCTGTTTTTT
size: NA; V: TRBV24-1; J: TRBJ1-5; D: TRBD1; CDR3: CATSDYGIDRVHQPQHF; DNA: TGTGCCACCAGTGATTATGGGATAGACAGGGTACATCAGCCCCAGCATTTT
size: NA; V: TRBV12-3/TRBV12-4; J: TRBJ2-5; D: NA; CDR3: CASSPDQETQYF; DNA: TGTGCCAGCAGCCCCGATCAAGAGACCCAGTACTTC
size: NA; V: TRBV3-1/TRBV3-2; J: TRBJ2-1; D: NA; CDR3: CASSPSLASYNEQFF; DNA: TGTGCCAGCAGCCCAAGCTTGGCTTCCTACAATGAGCAGTTCTTC
size: NA; V: TRBV6-4; J: TRBJ2-3; D: NA; CDR3: CASSPGDTDTQYF; DNA: TGTGCCAGCAGCCCCGGGGACACAGATACGCAGTATTTT
size: NA; V: TRBV5-8; J: TRBJ1-6; D: TRBD1; CDR3: CASSLVGGTGVSPLHF; DNA: TGTGCCAGCAGCTTGGTCGGGGGGACAGGGGTTTCACCCCTCCACTTT
size: NA; V: TRBV27; J: TRBJ2-1; D: NA; CDR3: CASTSLGGGEQFF; DNA: TGTGCCAGCACCAGCTTGGGAGGGGGTGAGCAGTTCTTC
size: NA; V: TRBV2; J: TRBJ2-3; D: NA; CDR3: CASSPETGLSTDTQYF; DNA: TGTGCCAGCAGTCCAGAAACAGGGCTTAGCACAGATACGCAGTATTTT
size: few; V: TRBV27; J: TRBJ1-6; D: NA; CDR3: CASSPGLINSPLHF; DNA: TGTGCCAGCAGTCCCGGGCTTATTAATTCACCCCTCCACTTT
size: NA; V: TRBV27; J: TRBJ2-3; D: NA; CDR3: CASLGLLTDTQYF; DNA: TGTGCCAGTTTAGGGCTCCTTACAGATACGCAGTATTTT
size: NA; V: TRBV13; J: TRBJ2-7; D: TRBD1; CDR3: CASSKGQGASEQYF; DNA: TGTGCCAGCAGCAAGGGACAGGGGGCGAGCGAGCAGTACTTC
size: NA; V: TRBV10-3; J: TRBJ1-1; D: TRBD1; CDR3: CAIRGTASPSANTEAFF; DNA: TGTGCCATCAGGGGGACAGCCTCACCGTCAGCGAACACTGAAGCTTTCTTT
size: NA; V: TRBV11-3; J: TRBJ2-3; D: TRBD2; CDR3: CASSPSRAGSTDTQYF; DNA: TGTGCCAGCAGCCCCAGTAGAGCGGGGAGCACAGATACGCAGTATTTT
size: NA; V: TRBV10-2; J: TRBJ2-7; D: NA; CDR3: CASSDTYEQYF; DNA: TGCGCCAGCAGTGACACCTACGAGCAGTACTTC
size: once; V: TRBV19; J: TRBJ1-5; D: NA; CDR3: CASQSGGNQPQHF; DNA: TGTGCCAGTCAGTCGGGGGGGAATCAGCCCCAGCATTTT
size: NA; V: TRBV9; J: TRBJ1-4; D: NA; CDR3: CASSVGAVGNEKLFF; DNA: TGTGCCAGCAGCGTAGGTGCCGTAGGAAATGAAAAACTGTTTTTT
size: NA; V: TRBV24-1; J: TRBJ2-3; D: NA; CDR3: CATSDRGYTQYF; DNA: TGTGCCACCAGTGACCGGGGTTATACGCAGTATTTT
size: NA; V: TRBV6-5; J: TRBJ1-6; D: TRBD1; CDR3: CASRDQPGQGSPLHF; DNA: TGTGCCAGCAGGGATCAACCGGGACAGGGATCACCCCTCCACTTT
size: NA; V: TRBV9; J: TRBJ1-1; D: NA; CDR3: CASSVEDTNTEAFF; DNA: TGTGCCAGCAGCGTAGAGGACACGAACACTGAAGCTTTCTTT
size: NA; V: TRBV19; J: TRBJ1-5; D: NA; CDR3: CASSTYRASNQPQHF; DNA: TGTGCCAGTAGTACGTACAGGGCTAGCAATCAGCCCCAGCATTTT
size: once; V: TRBV3-1/TRBV3-2; J: TRBJ1-6; D: TRBD1; CDR3: CASSQGVGQGGPLHF; DNA: TGTGCCAGCAGCCAAGGAGTAGGACAGGGTGGTCCCCTCCACTTT
size: NA; V: TRBV5-1; J: TRBJ2-5; D: NA; CDR3: CASSSASLQETQYF; DNA: TGCGCCAGCAGCTCGGCTAGTTTACAAGAGACCCAGTACTTC
size: NA; V: TRBV5-1; J: TRBJ2-7; D: TRBD1; CDR3: CASSRGTGDLEQYF; DNA: TGCGCCAGCAGTCGAGGGACAGGGGATCTTGAGCAGTACTTC
size: NA; V: TRBV19; J: TRBJ2-2; D: NA; CDR3: CASSVATDTGELFF; DNA: TGTGCCAGTAGTGTAGCGACAGACACCGGGGAGCTGTTTTTT